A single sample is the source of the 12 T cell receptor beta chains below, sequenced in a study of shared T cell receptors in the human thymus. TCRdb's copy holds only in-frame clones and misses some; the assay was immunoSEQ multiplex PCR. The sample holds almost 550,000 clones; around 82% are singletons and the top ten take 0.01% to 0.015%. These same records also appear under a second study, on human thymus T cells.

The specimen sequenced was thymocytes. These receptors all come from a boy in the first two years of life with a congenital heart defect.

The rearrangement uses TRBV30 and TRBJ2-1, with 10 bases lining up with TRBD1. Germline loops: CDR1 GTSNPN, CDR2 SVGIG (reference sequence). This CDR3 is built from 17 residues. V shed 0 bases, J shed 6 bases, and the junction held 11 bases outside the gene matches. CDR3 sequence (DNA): TGTGCCTGGAGTGTCAGGAGGACAGGGGGTAGTCGCAATGAGCAGTTCTTC. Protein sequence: CAWSVRRTGGSRNEQFF.

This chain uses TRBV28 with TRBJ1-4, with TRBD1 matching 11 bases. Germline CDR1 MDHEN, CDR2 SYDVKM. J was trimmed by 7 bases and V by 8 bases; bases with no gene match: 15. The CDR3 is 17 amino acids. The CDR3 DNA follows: TGTGCCAGCTCACGACCGGGACAGGGGGGGGACAGTGAAAAACTGTTTTTT. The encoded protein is CASSRPGQGGDSEKLFF.

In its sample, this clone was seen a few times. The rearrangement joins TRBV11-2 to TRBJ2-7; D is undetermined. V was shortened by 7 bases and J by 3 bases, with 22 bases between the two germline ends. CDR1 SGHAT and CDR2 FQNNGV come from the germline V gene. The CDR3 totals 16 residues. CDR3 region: CASTHLNGRLDYEQYF. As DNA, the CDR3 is TGTGCCAGCACCCACCTGAATGGCAGGCTGGACTACGAGCAGTACTTC.

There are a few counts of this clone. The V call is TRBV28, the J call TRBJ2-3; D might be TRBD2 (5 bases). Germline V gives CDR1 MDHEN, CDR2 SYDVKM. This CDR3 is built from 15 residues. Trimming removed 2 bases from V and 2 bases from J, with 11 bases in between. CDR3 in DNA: TGTGCCAGCAGTTTAGGGAGCTACTCCACAGATACGCAGTATTTT. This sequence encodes CASSLGSYSTDTQYF.

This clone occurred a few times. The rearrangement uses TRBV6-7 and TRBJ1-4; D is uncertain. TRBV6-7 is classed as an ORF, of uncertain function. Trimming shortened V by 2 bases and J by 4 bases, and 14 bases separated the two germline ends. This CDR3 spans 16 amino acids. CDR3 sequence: CASSYQPLAGNEKLFF. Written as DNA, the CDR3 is TGTGCCAGCAGTTACCAACCTCTTGCAGGTAATGAAAAACTGTTTTTT.

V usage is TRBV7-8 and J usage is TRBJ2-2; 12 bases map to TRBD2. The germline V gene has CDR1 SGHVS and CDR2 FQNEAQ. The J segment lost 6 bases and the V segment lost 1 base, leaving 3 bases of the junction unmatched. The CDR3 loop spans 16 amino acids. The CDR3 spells CASSLGLAGGAGELFF. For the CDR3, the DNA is TGTGCCAGCAGCTTAGGGCTAGCGGGAGGGGCCGGGGAGCTGTTTTTT.

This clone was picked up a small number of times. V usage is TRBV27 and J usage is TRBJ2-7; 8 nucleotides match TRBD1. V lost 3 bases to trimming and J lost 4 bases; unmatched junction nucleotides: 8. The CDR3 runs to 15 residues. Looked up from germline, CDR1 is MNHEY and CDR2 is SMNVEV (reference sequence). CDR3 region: CASSFRQGTQYEQYF. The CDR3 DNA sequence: TGTGCCAGCAGTTTCAGACAGGGGACTCAATACGAGCAGTACTTC.

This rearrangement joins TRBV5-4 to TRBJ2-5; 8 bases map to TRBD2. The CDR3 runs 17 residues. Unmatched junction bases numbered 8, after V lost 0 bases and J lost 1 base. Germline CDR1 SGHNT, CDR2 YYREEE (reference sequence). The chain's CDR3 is CASSLEIQRERQETQYF. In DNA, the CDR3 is TGTGCCAGCAGCTTGGAAATCCAGCGGGAGCGCCAAGAGACCCAGTACTTC.

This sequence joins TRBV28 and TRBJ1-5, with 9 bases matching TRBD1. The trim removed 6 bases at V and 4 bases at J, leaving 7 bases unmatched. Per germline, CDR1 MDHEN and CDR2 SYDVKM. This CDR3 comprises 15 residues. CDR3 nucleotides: TGTGCCAGCAGGACCGGGACAGGGACGAATCAGCCCCAGCATTTT. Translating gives CASRTGTGTNQPQHF.

CDR3 DNA: TGTGCCACCAGCTTGGGACAGTCGAACACTGAAGCTTTCTTT. It codes for CATSLGQSNTEAFF. The chain is built from TRBV15 and TRBJ1-1; 7 bases fit TRBD1. There are 14 residues in the CDR3. The V gene's germline CDR1 is LNHNV and CDR2 YYDKDF (reference sequence). J was trimmed by 1 base and V by 5 bases; bases with no gene match: 4.

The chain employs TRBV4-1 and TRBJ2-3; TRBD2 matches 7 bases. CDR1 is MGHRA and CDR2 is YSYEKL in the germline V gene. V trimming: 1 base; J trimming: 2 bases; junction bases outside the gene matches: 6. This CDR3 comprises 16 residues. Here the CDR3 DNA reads TGCGCCAGCAGCCAAGTCGAGCGGGGCTTCACAGATACGCAGTATTTT. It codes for CASSQVERGFTDTQYF.

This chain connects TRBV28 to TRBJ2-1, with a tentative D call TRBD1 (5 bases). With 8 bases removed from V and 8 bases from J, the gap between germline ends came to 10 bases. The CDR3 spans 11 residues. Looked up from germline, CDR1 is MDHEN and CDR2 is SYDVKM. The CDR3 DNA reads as TGTGCCAGCTTTAAACAGGATGAGCAGTTCTTC. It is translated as CASFKQDEQFF.